The sequence of this TCR beta chain was determined in a study of neurological immune-mediated disorders (dated by TCRdb to between 2018 and 2021). In the study overall: The study compared peripheral blood TCR-beta repertoires of HTLV-I-associated myelopathy (HAM/TSP) patients, multiple sclerosis patients and healthy controls using UMI-based sequencing. The 100 to 110 TCR-beta libraries covered PBMC samples along with longitudinal samples, technical triplicates, and paired sorted CD4+ and CD8+ T-cell subsets. The cohort was made up of approximately 65 subjects, consisting of 14 HAM/TSP patients, about 35 multiple sclerosis patients and 20 or so healthy controls. Paper-wide results and their limitations: TCR clonal expansion was highest in HAM/TSP patients and lowest in MS patients, with MS patients falling below even healthy controls. No identical CDR3 amino acid sequences were found to be shared among expanded clones across subjects, suggesting that TCR-beta repertoires were private in all groups.

Healthy controls were blood bank volunteers in Maryland, USA. Unsorted PBMC libraries were generated from 2 million PBMCs stored in RNAlater at -80 °C until RNA extraction. Peripheral blood was subjected to Ficoll-Hypaque density gradient centrifugation to isolate PBMCs, which were then cryopreserved in liquid nitrogen. cDNA was synthesized by template-switch 5'RACE using a primer carrying a 10-nucleotide random unique molecular identifier by which each TCR transcript was tagged. Each sequencing run produced over 180 million TCR-beta sequences covering 15-18 subjects. The RNeasy kit was used to extract total RNA. The KAPA Real-time Library Amplification kit was used to amplify TCR-beta VDJ regions with primers for the TCR constant region and the 5'RACE anchor. A first PCR added sample indexes and Illumina adaptors, and a second PCR then raised library yield. After Ampure bead purification, the roughly 650 bp TCR product was size-selected on a 2% E-gel SizeSelection system. Before pooling, libraries had their quality checked on a Bioanalyzer, their concentration measured with Qubit, and their quantity determined with the Kapa Library Quantification kit. An Illumina HiSeq 2500 was used to sequence the libraries paired-end at 2 x 150 bp. To increase sequence diversity, roughly 24-32% phiX was spiked into each library pool. On the authors' methods: Quality-filtered reads were processed with the UMI-based MiGEC pipeline, and over 90% of raw TCR sequences were removed by the MiGEC pipeline during error correction. IMGT germline references were used for aligning VDJ genes, and each clonotype was defined as a unique CDR3 amino acid sequence together with its V-J genes. Clonal expansion, Shannon diversity and CDR3 relatedness (CalcPairwiseDistances, ClusterSamples) were evaluated with VDJtools, and phylogenetic trees were built with CLCbio workbench. Expanded clones were defined as having at least 8 unique UMIs, based on coefficient-of-variation modelling across technical triplicates. The public sequencing data were trimmed at Q25 with fastp and processed into clonotypes with MiXCR by TCRdb, which kept only in-frame beta chains. CDR3 protein sequences are deduplicated, and each keeps its most common genes and DNA. These V and J calls rely on TCRdb rather than the paper's analysis. This sample lists tens of thousands of distinct CDR3 sequences; 17% were detected once. The top ten hold approximately 15% of the sample.

Per the germline V gene, SGDLS is the CDR1 and YYNGEE is the CDR2. The CDR3, cysteine through phenylalanine, is 16 amino acids long. Only the CDR3 portion is preserved as DNA: 48 bases, with reading frame beginning at the first base. V is pruned by 1 base and J by 7 bases, leaving 6 bases of the junction without a gene match. This clonotype was detected many times. Its antigen remains undetermined. Per-base qualities were not stored, and no clone one base away is much larger. The TCR sequence derives from a woman aged 40-49 years in good health. The V and J segments used are TRBV9 and TRBJ2-1, with 12 bases aligning to TRBD2. The sequencing input was PBMCs. The CDR3 here reads CASSVQSSGGANEQFF. The sequenced DNA is TGTGCCAGCAGCGTACAATCTAGCGGGGGGGCGAATGAGCAGTTCTTC.